Shown below are 23 T cell receptor beta chains from a single sample sequenced in a study of cytomegalovirus exposure and HLA in healthy donors. The PCR was carried out with 60 Vbeta primers and 13 Jbeta primers. The assay was immunoSEQ multiplex PCR, and TCRdb's table has in-frame clones only and misses some. Altogether about 140,000 clones are present, approximately 70% being singletons, with the ten largest covering approximately 1.8%. Sequencing used PBMCs. These receptors were collected from a woman aged 25 to 45 in good health and CMV-seronegative.

This clone occurred once. V gene TRBV20-1 combines with J gene TRBJ1-1, with 7 bases matching TRBD1. Trimming removed 6 bases from V and 10 bases from J; junction bases left unmatched: 5. Germline V gives CDR1 DFQATT, CDR2 SNEGSKA (reference sequence). The CDR3 loop spans 10 amino acids. CDR3 loop: CSAGDRGAFF. The CDR3 bases are TGCAGTGCCGGGGACAGAGGAGCTTTCTTT.

The sample holds one count of this clone. The chain couples TRBV10-2 to TRBJ1-1, with D perhaps matching TRBD1 (6 bases). The germline V gene has CDR1 WSHSY and CDR2 SAAADI. The ends were cut back, 8 bases at V and 3 bases at J, with 22 bases in the middle. This CDR3 region has 16 residues. The CDR3 region has the DNA TGCGCCAGCCAAAGGGGGACGACTTCTTGGGACACTGAAGCTTTCTTT. Translation: CASQRGTTSWDTEAFF.

The chain employs TRBV5-6 and TRBJ2-3, with 13 positions matching TRBD2. The ends lost 4 bases at V and 6 bases at J; junction bases unmatched: 8. The germline gives CDR1 SGHDT, CDR2 YYEEEE. CDR3 length: 16 residues. DNA of the CDR3: TGTGCCAGCAGCCGGGGACTAGCGGGGATGGGGGATACGCAGTATTTT. Protein sequence: CASSRGLAGMGDTQYF. Variable domain in full (rest from reference TRBV5-6 and TRBJ2-3): DAGVTQSPTHLIKTRGQQVTLRCSPKSGHDTVSWYQQALGQGPQFIFQYYEEEERQRGNFPDRFSGHQFPNYSSELNVNALLLGDSALYLCASSRGLAGMGDTQYFGPGTRLTVL.

The rearrangement links TRBV7-2 to TRBJ2-3, with no clear D. Per the germline V gene, CDR1 is SGHTA and CDR2 is FQGNSA. Trimming took 5 bases from V and 2 from J, leaving 11 bases between them. The CDR3 covers 14 residues. The CDR3 sequence: CASSPRSNTDTQYF. DNA for the CDR3: TGTGCCAGCAGCCCCCGTAGTAACACAGATACGCAGTATTTT.

As concerns this clone: Other DNA sequences from this sample encode an identical CDR3 as well. The chain links TRBV5-1 to TRBJ2-2; 9 positions agree with TRBD2. The germline CDR1 and CDR2 sequences are SGHRS and YFSETQ. The CDR3 has 18 amino acids. The V gene end was trimmed by 6 bases and the J gene end by 0 bases; junction bases not matched to a gene: 12. This CDR3 reads CASNLASGTNTNTGELFF. The CDR3, as DNA: TGCGCCAGCAACCTGGCTAGCGGGACAAATACGAACACCGGGGAGCTGTTTTTT.

Note on this clone: The CDR3 end shows no conserved phenylalanine or tryptophan, and so a read error is likely. The CDR3 here is CASSSLSGVYGYTL. CDR3 bases: TGTGCCAGCAGCTCGTTGTCGGGGGTCTATGGCTACACCCTC. The gene calls are TRBV7-9 and TRBJ1-2; a weak D match, TRBD1 (5 bases). Trimming removed 4 bases at V and 4 bases at J, with 13 bases between. The CDR3 is made up of 14 amino acids. Looked up from germline, CDR1 is SEHNR and CDR2 is FQNEAQ (reference sequence).

The chain is built from TRBV19 and TRBJ1-1; D perhaps matches TRBD1 (5 bases). Germline CDR1 and CDR2: LNHDA and SQIVND (reference sequence). V dropped 0 bases and J dropped 4 bases, with 9 bases sitting between them. The CDR3 has 14 residues. CDR3 residues: CASSIESGFTEAFF. As DNA, the CDR3 is TGTGCCAGTAGTATAGAATCAGGGTTCACTGAAGCTTTCTTT.

This clone was detected only once. The gene calls are TRBV7-2 and TRBJ2-1; 8 bases fit TRBD1. The CDR3 totals 14 residues. Germline lookup yields CDR1 SGHTA and CDR2 FQGNSA. V lost 8 bases and J lost 15; bases outside the gene matches: 18. As DNA, the CDR3 is TGTGCCAGCGCACCGGGACAGGAATCTCGTCTGCCGTTCTTC. Translating it yields CASAPGQESRLPFF. Full variable domain (outside the CDR3, taken from reference TRBV7-2 and TRBJ2-1): GAGVSQSPSNKVTEKGKDVELRCDPISGHTALYWYRQSLGQGLEFLIYFQGNSAPDKSGLPSDRFSAERTGGSVSTLTIQRTQQEDSAVYLCASAPGQESRLPFFGPGTRLTVL.

The genes are TRBV2 and TRBJ2-7; 9 bases match TRBD1. Germline V lookup: CDR1 SNHLY, CDR2 FYNNEI. This CDR3 comprises 14 residues. Trimming took 7 bases from V and 0 from J; bases not matched to a gene: 4. CDR3 residues: CASTGTGRSYEQYV. CDR3 nucleotide sequence: TGTGCCAGCACCGGGACAGGGCGCTCCTACGAGCAGTACGTC.

This clone was detected a few times. The rearrangement links TRBV4-2 to TRBJ2-3; D is possibly TRBD2 (6 bases). Germline lookup yields CDR1 LGHNA and CDR2 YNFKEQ. V was shortened by 1 base and J by 0 bases, with 8 bases between the two germline ends. The CDR3 length is 15 residues. CDR3 DNA: TGTGCCAGCAGCCAAGCCGCGGGAAGCACAGATACGCAGTATTTT. Its protein product is CASSQAAGSTDTQYF.

This clone was seen only once. With a much larger clone just one base away, this may be a read error. The sample holds other DNA sequences that translate to the same CDR3. V gene TRBV11-2 combines with J gene TRBJ1-1, with 9 bases identical to TRBD1. This CDR3 comprises 13 residues. The germline gives CDR1 SGHAT, CDR2 FQNNGV. Trimming took 3 bases from V and 4 from J; bases not matched to a gene: 0. CDR3 sequence (DNA): TGTGCCAGCAGCTTGACAGGGGGCACTGAAGCTTTCTTT. This translates into CASSLTGGTEAFF.

The chain links TRBV9 to TRBJ2-1, with 7 bases lining up with TRBD1. The CDR3 covers 12 residues. CDR1 and CDR2 (germline): SGDLS, YYNGEE. V gave up 3 bases and J gave up 12 bases; unmatched junction bases: 6. The CDR3 is CASSAPGQRQFF. The CDR3, as DNA: TGTGCCAGCAGCGCTCCGGGACAGCGGCAGTTCTTC.

CDR3 sequence (DNA): TGTGCCAGCAGAGCAGCGGGTGGGACCTACGAGCAGTACTTC. It specifies CASRAAGGTYEQYF. The chain recombines TRBV28 with TRBJ2-7; D might be TRBD2 (6 bases). Trimming shortened V by 6 bases and J by 2 bases, and 14 bases separated the two germline ends. The CDR3 is 14 residues long. Looked up from germline, CDR1 is MDHEN and CDR2 is SYDVKM. The variable domain in full, with the rest retrieved from reference TRBV28 and TRBJ2-7, is DVKVTQSSRYLVKRTGEKVFLECVQDMDHENMFWYRQDPGLGLRLIYFSYDVKMKEKGDIPEGYSVSREKKERFSLILESASTNQTSMYLCASRAAGGTYEQYFGPGTRLTVT.

The V gene is TRBV7-9, the J gene TRBJ2-7, with D perhaps TRBD2 (6 bases). V lost 5 bases and J 6 bases, leaving 14 bases between the germline ends. This CDR3 contains 13 residues. Germline V lookup: CDR1 SEHNR, CDR2 FQNEAQ (reference sequence). This chain's CDR3 is CASSQSGGTEQYV. In DNA, the CDR3 is TGTGCCAGCAGCCAGAGTGGCGGGACCGAGCAGTACGTC.

The chain couples TRBV2 to TRBJ2-3, with 8 bases that match TRBD2. Germline CDR1 reads SNHLY; CDR2 reads FYNNEI. This CDR3 spans 13 amino acids. V shed 7 bases, J shed 6 bases, and the junction held 6 bases outside the gene matches. DNA of the CDR3: TGTGCCAGCAATTACGGGGGGGCTGATACGCAGTATTTT. It specifies CASNYGGADTQYF. The whole variable domain, filled in from reference TRBV2 and TRBJ2-3, reads EPEVTQTPSHQVTQMGQEVILRCVPISNHLYFYWYRQILGQKVEFLVSFYNNEISEKSEIFDDQFSVERPDGSNFTLKIRSTKLEDSAMYFCASNYGGADTQYFGPGTRLTVL.

This rearrangement joins TRBV9 to TRBJ1-1, with D maybe TRBD1 (6 bases). V lost 3 bases to trimming and J lost 5 bases, with 14 bases between them. Germline loops: CDR1 SGDLS, CDR2 YYNGEE. The CDR3 sequence is 14 residues long. CDR3 in DNA: TGTGCCAGCAGCGCAACAGGGCTCCAGACTGAAGCTTTCTTT. Residues: CASSATGLQTEAFF.

V and J are TRBV6-7 and TRBJ1-2; 9 bases fit TRBD1. TRBV6-7 has ORF status, its function being uncertain. Trimming removed 7 bases from V and 6 bases from J; junction bases left unmatched: 12. The CDR3 consists of 15 residues. CDR3 protein: CASTFDGTGKNGYTF. DNA of the CDR3: TGTGCCAGCACCTTCGATGGGACAGGGAAGAATGGCTACACCTTC.

The J gene is TRBJ2-7, the V gene TRBV5-6, with 9 bases lining up with TRBD2. Trimming at V came to 5 bases and at J to 4 bases, leaving 19 bases not matched to a gene. This CDR3 contains 18 residues. From germline, CDR1 is SGHDT and CDR2 YYEEEE. CDR3 bases: TGTGCCAGCAGTCCCGGGACTAGCCGACTAGCTATAAGTTACGAGCAGTACTTC. Translating it yields CASSPGTSRLAISYEQYF. The variable domain in full, completed from reference TRBV5-6 and TRBJ2-7, reads DAGVTQSPTHLIKTRGQQVTLRCSPKSGHDTVSWYQQALGQGPQFIFQYYEEEERQRGNFPDRFSGHQFPNYSSELNVNALLLGDSALYLCASSPGTSRLAISYEQYFGPGTRLTVT.

The gene calls are TRBV30 and TRBJ2-7; D unresolved. The CDR3 loop spans 11 amino acids. V lost 2 bases and J 0 bases, leaving 2 bases between the germline ends. Germline V CDR1 and CDR2: GTSNPN, SVGIG (reference sequence). The CDR3 DNA reads TGTGCCTGGAGTTACTCCTACGAGCAGTACTTC. The encoded protein is CAWSYSYEQYF.

The V gene is TRBV18, the J gene TRBJ2-2; 13 positions agree with TRBD2. With 3 bases clipped from V and 4 bases from J, the junction kept 5 bases outside the gene matches. Looked up from germline, CDR1 is KGHSH and CDR2 is LQKENI. This CDR3 is 17 amino acids long. The CDR3 bases are TGTGCCAGCTCACCTGGACTAGCGGGAGTTGGCACCGGGGAGCTGTTTTTT. The encoded protein is CASSPGLAGVGTGELFF.

The chain recombines TRBV2 with TRBJ1-6, with TRBD1 as a possible D gene (5 bases). The CDR3 totals 13 residues. CDR1 is SNHLY and CDR2 is FYNNEI in the germline V gene. Deletions cut 11 bases from V and 5 bases from J, with 13 bases between. This chain's CDR3 is CAGADTNNSPLHF. DNA of the CDR3: TGTGCCGGGGCTGACACCAATAATTCACCCCTCCACTTT. Variable domain in full (rest from reference TRBV2 and TRBJ1-6): EPEVTQTPSHQVTQMGQEVILRCVPISNHLYFYWYRQILGQKVEFLVSFYNNEISEKSEIFDDQFSVERPDGSNFTLKIRSTKLEDSAMYFCAGADTNNSPLHFGNGTRLTVT.

The sample holds one count of this clone. V gene TRBV9 combines with J gene TRBJ1-1, with 7 bases fitting TRBD1. The CDR3 has 15 residues. Germline loops: CDR1 SGDLS, CDR2 YYNGEE. V shed 3 bases and J 3 bases; nucleotides not matched to a gene: 8. Here the CDR3 DNA reads TGTGCCAGCAGCGCCCACAGGGGCCTGGACACTGAAGCTTTCTTT. Encoded protein: CASSAHRGLDTEAFF.

The chain links TRBV5-4 to TRBJ1-1, with D perhaps TRBD1 (5 bases). V was pared by 3 bases and J by 1 base, with 7 bases between. The CDR3 contains 13 residues. Per germline, CDR1 SGHNT and CDR2 YYREEE (reference sequence). The CDR3 spells CASSWGGNTEAFF. CDR3 DNA sequence: TGTGCCAGCAGCTGGGGGGGGAACACTGAAGCTTTCTTT.